Below are 32 T cell receptor beta chains sequenced from a single sample in a study of T-cell reconstitution after alpha-beta-depleted transplantation in children. Unique molecular identifiers were incorporated into the prepared TCRbeta library. TCRdb redid the calling of the PCR reads with MiXCR, one entry per CDR3 protein. This table has some 600,000 distinct CDR3 sequences, 16% appearing once. Sequences were derived from PBMCs from the stem cell graft donor, sampled from the stem cell graft. These receptors were obtained from a human donor who donated a stem cell graft to a child with acute myeloid leukemia.

This clonotype was found many times. The genes are TRBV20-1 and TRBJ2-7; either TRBD1 or TRBD2 may supply D (5 bases each). There are 15 residues in the CDR3. V was pared by 0 bases and J by 1 base, with 13 bases between. In germline, CDR1 is DFQATT, CDR2 SNEGSKA (reference sequence). The CDR3 DNA follows: TGCAGTGCTAGAGAGAGGGGAAGGGGATCCTACGAGCAGTACTTC. Amino acid sequence: CSARERGRGSYEQYF.

This sequence joins TRBV6-4 and TRBJ2-2; 13 bases are shared with TRBD2. V trimming: 2 bases; J trimming: 6 bases; junction bases outside the gene matches: 0. Per germline, CDR1 MRHNA and CDR2 SNTAGT. The CDR3 spans 15 residues. The CDR3 DNA reads as TGTGCCAGCAGTGACGGACTAGCGGGGGCCGGGGAGCTGTTTTTT. Translated, it gives CASSDGLAGAGELFF.

This clonotype appeared a few times. The chain couples TRBV30 to TRBJ2-1; no reliable D call. Trimming took off 4 bases at V and 0 bases at J, with 4 bases between the two ends. The germline CDR1 and CDR2 sequences are GTSNPN and SVGIG (reference sequence). The CDR3 runs 12 residues. CDR3 DNA: TGTGCCTGGACTAGCTCCTACAATGAGCAGTTCTTC. This encodes CAWTSSYNEQFF.

The rearrangement links TRBV18 to TRBJ2-5, with D unresolved. Germline CDR1 KGHSH, CDR2 LQKENI. This CDR3 has 13 residues. V lost 0 bases and J lost 5, with 7 bases in between. The CDR3 sequence: CASSPPVWETQYF. DNA for the CDR3: TGTGCCAGCTCACCACCGGTTTGGGAGACCCAGTACTTC. Full variable domain (remainder filled in from reference TRBV18 and TRBJ2-5): NAGVMQNPRHLVRRRGQEARLRCSPMKGHSHVYWYRQLPEEGLKFMVYLQKENIIDESGMPKERFSAEFPKEGPSILRIQQVVRGDSAAYFCASSPPVWETQYFGPGTRLLVL.

This clonotype was observed a handful of times. This chain uses TRBV20-1 with TRBJ1-5, with D possibly TRBD1 on 6 matching bases. This CDR3 spans 14 amino acids. Germline-derived CDR1 and CDR2 are DFQATT and SNEGSKA (reference sequence). V gave up 4 bases and J gave up 0 bases, with 10 bases separating them. CDR3 sequence (DNA): TGCAGTGCTAAGGACAGATATAGCAATCAGCCCCAGCATTTT. Translated: CSAKDRYSNQPQHF.

This sequence joins TRBV4-2 and TRBJ2-3; no definite D call. The CDR3 length is 19 residues. V lost 0 bases and J lost 3, with 22 bases in between. The germline CDR1 and CDR2 sequences are LGHNA and YNFKEQ. The CDR3 protein is CASSQEAALVWTGTDTQYF. CDR3 DNA sequence: TGTGCCAGCAGCCAAGAGGCGGCATTGGTGTGGACCGGGACAGATACGCAGTATTTT.

In its sample, this clonotype was seen a few times. The rearrangement joins TRBV4-2 to TRBJ2-3; 7 nucleotides match TRBD2. The CDR3 sequence is 17 residues long. The germline V gene has CDR1 LGHNA and CDR2 YNFKEQ. V shed 1 base and J 1 base; nucleotides not matched to a gene: 8. CDR3 coding DNA: TGTGCCAGCAGCCAAGTTAGTTCTGGACTAGGCACAGATACGCAGTATTTT. Amino acids: CASSQVSSGLGTDTQYF.

This clonotype was counted only a few times. The chain links TRBV7-9 to TRBJ2-2; TRBD2 aligns across 9 bases. Germline V gene sequence: CDR1 SEHNR, CDR2 FQNEAQ (reference sequence). V trimming: 8 bases; J trimming: 4 bases; junction bases outside the gene matches: 8. The CDR3 sequence is 15 residues long. The CDR3 region is CASGGLAGSTGELFF. The CDR3, as DNA: TGTGCCAGCGGCGGTCTAGCGGGGAGCACCGGGGAGCTGTTTTTT.

At least ten counts were recorded for this clonotype. This chain joins TRBV20-1 and TRBJ2-7; 7 bases are shared with TRBD1. CDR3 length equals 15 residues. Trimming took 5 bases from V and 1 from J; bases not matched to a gene: 11. Germline loops: CDR1 DFQATT, CDR2 SNEGSKA (reference sequence). The CDR3: CSAFRDSPTSYEQYV. CDR3 coding DNA: TGCAGTGCTTTCCGGGACAGCCCGACATCCTACGAGCAGTACGTC.

The chain combines TRBV4-3 with TRBJ2-1, with D possibly matching TRBD2 (7 bases). Germline V gene data show CDR1 as LGHNA and CDR2 as YSLEER. The CDR3 is 16 residues long. V lost 4 bases and J lost 0, with 13 bases in between. This CDR3 is CASSRSGGHSYNEQFF. CDR3 sequence (DNA): TGCGCCAGCAGCCGATCGGGGGGCCACTCCTACAATGAGCAGTTCTTC.

There are many counts of this clonotype. V is TRBV5-4 and J is TRBJ1-5; TRBD1 is a possible D gene (5 bases). CDR1 and CDR2 (germline): SGHNT, YYREEE (reference sequence). The CDR3 runs 14 residues. Trimming stripped 4 bases from V and 5 bases from J, with 13 bases between. The CDR3 DNA reads TGTGCCAGCAGCAGTAACAGGAACCATCAGCCCCAGCATTTT. Its translation: CASSSNRNHQPQHF.

This clonotype was seen a few times. This sequence joins TRBV4-1 and TRBJ2-1; D gene ambiguous. Looked up from germline, CDR1 is MGHRA and CDR2 is YSYEKL. Trimming shortened V by 1 base and J by 7 bases, and 14 bases separated the two germline ends. The length of the CDR3 is 15 residues. Here the CDR3 reads CASSQGPSWSNEQFF. The CDR3 DNA is TGCGCCAGCAGCCAAGGCCCGAGCTGGTCGAATGAGCAGTTCTTC.

Only a few counts were recorded for this clonotype. The chain carries TRBV13 and TRBJ2-5; 14 nucleotides agree with TRBD2. With V trimmed by 4 bases and J by 5 bases, 3 bases remained unmatched. Germline V gene sequence: CDR1 PRHDT, CDR2 FYEKMQ (reference sequence). CDR3 length equals 15 residues. The CDR3: CASSSTSGGDETQYF. In DNA, the CDR3 is TGTGCCAGCAGCTCGACTAGCGGGGGGGATGAGACCCAGTACTTC.

This clonotype was counted between two and nine times. This chain joins TRBV20-1 and TRBJ2-3; 9 bases line up with TRBD1. Trimming cost V 7 bases and J 0 bases; bases outside gene matches: 8. CDR3 length: 15 residues. CDR1 DFQATT and CDR2 SNEGSKA come from the germline V gene (reference sequence). CDR3 nucleotide sequence: TGCAGTGGGGGGAGGGGACAGGGAAGCACAGATACGCAGTATTTT. This encodes CSGGRGQGSTDTQYF.

The CDR3 DNA reads as TGTGCCAGCTCACCCCAAACAGGGGGAGAGACCCAGTACTTC. It encodes CASSPQTGGETQYF. The gene calls are TRBV18 and TRBJ2-5; 8 bases agree with TRBD1. The germline V gene encodes CDR1 KGHSH and CDR2 LQKENI. CDR3 length equals 14 residues. The ends lost 3 bases at V and 4 bases at J; junction bases unmatched: 4.

At least ten counts were recorded for this clonotype. The chain is built from TRBV20-1 and TRBJ1-6; tentatively, D is TRBD1 (5 bases). V lost 0 bases to trimming and J lost 9 bases, with 21 bases between them. Germline lookup yields CDR1 DFQATT and CDR2 SNEGSKA (reference sequence). CDR3 length: 17 residues. CDR3 coding DNA: TGCAGTGCTAGAGATCTTACGGCGGGCAGGGCGGGTTCACCCCTCCACTTT. Translation: CSARDLTAGRAGSPLHF.

The J gene is TRBJ2-7, the V gene TRBV4-3, with D maybe TRBD1 (6 bases). Germline lookup yields CDR1 LGHNA and CDR2 YSLEER. The CDR3 consists of 15 residues. Trimming cost V 4 bases and J 3 bases, with 16 bases left between them. The CDR3 here is CASSPARGPYYEQYF. In DNA form, the CDR3 reads TGCGCCAGCAGCCCCGCCAGGGGACCTTACTACGAGCAGTACTTC.

V is TRBV20-1 and J is TRBJ1-1; TRBD1 agrees at 8 bases. The CDR3 is 14 residues long. With V trimmed by 5 bases and J by 0 bases, 5 bases remained unmatched. In germline, CDR1 is DFQATT, CDR2 SNEGSKA (reference sequence). CDR3 nucleotides: TGCAGTGCTTCTGACAGGGGCTTGAACACTGAAGCTTTCTTT. It yields the protein CSASDRGLNTEAFF.

About this clonotype itself: This may be a read error: a much more frequent sequence differs by one nucleotide. This chain joins TRBV20-1 and TRBJ2-3; perhaps D is TRBD1 or TRBD2 (5 bases each). The CDR3 loop spans 15 amino acids. The V end lost 5 bases, the J end lost 3 bases, and 18 bases lay between the germline ends. Per germline, CDR1 DFQATT and CDR2 SNEGSKA (reference sequence). CDR3 DNA: TGCAGTGCTGACCCAGGGAGTTGGGGGACAGATACGCAGTATTTT. Translating it yields CSADPGSWGTDTQYF.

The sample holds a few counts of this clonotype. The V and J genes are TRBV20-1 and TRBJ2-1; TRBD1 aligns across 7 bases. Germline assignment: CDR1 DFQATT and CDR2 SNEGSKA (reference sequence). This CDR3 region has 18 residues. V was pared by 0 bases and J by 6 bases, with 17 bases of the junction left unmatched. The DNA for the CDR3 is TGCAGTGCTAGAGAGACAGGGCCCCGAGGTAGGGGTGGCAATGAGCAGTTCTTC. This gives the protein CSARETGPRGRGGNEQFF.

To note about this clonotype: The CDR3 carries no conserved terminal phenylalanine or tryptophan, so it likely arises from a read error. The V call is TRBV9, the J call TRBJ2-3, with D possibly matching TRBD2 (5 bases). Germline CDR1 is SGDLS and CDR2 is YYNGEE. V lost 1 base to trimming and J lost 6 bases, with 9 bases between them. The CDR3 extends over 13 amino acids. The CDR3 region has the DNA TGTGCCAGCAGCGTATGGGAGCTTGATACGCAGTATTAT. Protein: CASSVWELDTQYY.

This sequence joins TRBV7-2 and TRBJ1-4; tentative D call: TRBD1 (5 bases). With 5 bases removed from V and 6 bases from J, the gap between germline ends came to 13 bases. This CDR3 contains 14 residues. Per the germline V gene, CDR1 is SGHTA and CDR2 is FQGNSA. This chain's CDR3 is CASSGGGSDEKLFF. In DNA form, the CDR3 reads TGTGCCAGCAGCGGGGGGGGGTCAGATGAAAAACTGTTTTTT.

This clonotype was counted at least ten times. The chain is built from TRBV27 and TRBJ2-1, with 8 nucleotides matching TRBD1. From germline, CDR1 is MNHEY and CDR2 SMNVEV (reference sequence). The CDR3 spans 15 residues. Trimming removed 2 bases from V and 4 bases from J; junction bases left unmatched: 4. The CDR3 reads CASSLSDRGYNEQFF. CDR3 DNA sequence: TGTGCCAGCAGTTTAAGTGACAGGGGTTACAATGAGCAGTTCTTC.

This clonotype has at least ten counts. V usage is TRBV20-1 and J usage is TRBJ1-6, with a weak D call TRBD1 (6 bases). Looked up from germline, CDR1 is DFQATT and CDR2 is SNEGSKA (reference sequence). Trimming left V 4 bases short and J 4 bases short, with 17 bases between. The CDR3 loop spans 16 amino acids. Here the CDR3 DNA reads TGCAGTGCTAACCTCGACAGGCAAAGATATAATTCACCCCTCCACTTT. This translates into CSANLDRQRYNSPLHF.

This clonotype has a handful of counts. The rearrangement uses TRBV11-2 and TRBJ2-1, with D maybe TRBD1 (6 bases). The CDR3 is 14 residues long. In germline, CDR1 is SGHAT, CDR2 FQNNGV. Deletions cut 4 bases from V and 9 bases from J, with 16 bases between. CDR3 region: CASSSSGARGEQFF. The CDR3 bases are TGTGCCAGCAGCTCCTCAGGGGCGAGAGGTGAGCAGTTCTTC.

The rearrangement uses TRBV2 and TRBJ1-1; D gene ambiguous. V lost 5 bases and J 2 bases, leaving 24 bases between the germline ends. Germline loops: CDR1 SNHLY, CDR2 FYNNEI. This CDR3 contains 18 residues. CDR3 region: CASSFITGWEEDNTEAFF. Written as DNA, the CDR3 is TGTGCCAGCAGTTTTATAACGGGTTGGGAGGAGGACAACACTGAAGCTTTCTTT. The full variable domain, in which reference TRBV2 and TRBJ1-1 provide the parts outside the CDR3, is EPEVTQTPSHQVTQMGQEVILRCVPISNHLYFYWYRQILGQKVEFLVSFYNNEISEKSEIFDDQFSVERPDGSNFTLKIRSTKLEDSAMYFCASSFITGWEEDNTEAFFGQGTRLTVV.

The chain links TRBV7-9 to TRBJ1-5; D remains unclear. There are 12 residues in the CDR3. Trimming took off 1 base at V and 10 bases at J, with 8 bases between the two ends. Germline CDR1 is SEHNR and CDR2 is FQNEAQ (reference sequence). CDR3 residues: CASSLDEEPQHF. The CDR3, as DNA: TGTGCCAGCAGCTTAGATGAGGAACCCCAGCATTTT.

This clonotype was detected many times. The V gene is TRBV20-1, the J gene TRBJ2-3, with no clear D. Germline loops: CDR1 DFQATT, CDR2 SNEGSKA (reference sequence). The CDR3 length is 13 residues. Trimming took off 1 base at V and 1 base at J, with 6 bases between the two ends. CDR3: CSARVEGTDTQYF. The CDR3 nucleotides read TGCAGTGCTAGAGTTGAGGGCACAGATACGCAGTATTTT.

At least ten counts were recorded for this clonotype. V is TRBV20-1 and J is TRBJ2-5; weak D call: TRBD1 (6 bases). The CDR3 covers 14 residues. Germline values: CDR1 DFQATT, CDR2 SNEGSKA (reference sequence). The V end lost 0 bases, the J end lost 5 bases, and 13 bases lay between the germline ends. CDR3 protein: CSAREGAQLETQYF. The CDR3 nucleotides read TGCAGTGCTAGAGAGGGGGCGCAGCTGGAGACCCAGTACTTC.

This clonotype was seen ten or more times. V and J are TRBV20-1 and TRBJ2-1; D is undetermined. The CDR3 contains 15 residues. Germline values: CDR1 DFQATT, CDR2 SNEGSKA (reference sequence). Trimming cost V 5 bases and J 5 bases, with 19 bases left between them. The CDR3 region has the DNA TGCAGTGCTCTTATTAGCCCACCCCTAAACAATGAGCAGTTCTTC. This sequence encodes CSALISPPLNNEQFF.

Only a few counts were recorded for this clonotype. V is TRBV6-2 or TRBV6-3 and J is TRBJ2-3; D perhaps matches TRBD2 (5 bases). Trimming cost V 7 bases and J 1 base, with 12 bases left between them. Germline CDR1 reads MNHEY; CDR2 reads SVGEGT. CDR3 length: 14 residues. CDR3 in DNA: TGTGCCAGCACCCGGGGAGTACGCACAGATACGCAGTATTTT. Translating gives CASTRGVRTDTQYF.

The rearrangement joins TRBV6-1 to TRBJ1-5, with 9 nucleotides matching TRBD1. The V gene end was trimmed by 5 bases and the J gene end by 4 bases; junction bases not matched to a gene: 6. The CDR3 consists of 15 residues. CDR1 MNHNS and CDR2 SASEGT come from the germline V gene. The CDR3 bases are TGTGCCAGCAGTCAAATGGACAGGGGAAATCAGCCCCAGCATTTT. It is translated as CASSQMDRGNQPQHF.